The clone carrying this T cell receptor (beta chain) was detected a few times. This record belongs to a study of patients and donors after allogeneic stem cell transplantation. TCRdb redid the calling of the RT-PCR reads with MiXCR, one entry per CDR3 protein. The table shows 87,000 or so distinct CDR3 sequences, with around 5% occurring only once. The sequence was collected from a human donor who was either an allogeneic HSCT recipient or a stem cell or donor lymphocyte infusion donor (not recorded which). It is not recorded whose cells these are; they may come from a transplant donor. The sample consisted of blood, either unsorted or a sorted T cell fraction (not recorded which).

CDR3 protein: CASSFGTWGSGSFDNEQFF. The CDR3 DNA reads as TGTGCCAGCAGCTTCGGGACCTGGGGTAGCGGGAGTTTTGACAATGAGCAGTTCTTC. The chain carries TRBV11-2 and TRBJ2-1, with 9 bases matching TRBD2. V dropped 3 bases and J dropped 5; count of bases not matched to a gene: 17. Germline lookup yields CDR1 SGHAT and CDR2 FQNNGV. The CDR3 contains 19 residues.